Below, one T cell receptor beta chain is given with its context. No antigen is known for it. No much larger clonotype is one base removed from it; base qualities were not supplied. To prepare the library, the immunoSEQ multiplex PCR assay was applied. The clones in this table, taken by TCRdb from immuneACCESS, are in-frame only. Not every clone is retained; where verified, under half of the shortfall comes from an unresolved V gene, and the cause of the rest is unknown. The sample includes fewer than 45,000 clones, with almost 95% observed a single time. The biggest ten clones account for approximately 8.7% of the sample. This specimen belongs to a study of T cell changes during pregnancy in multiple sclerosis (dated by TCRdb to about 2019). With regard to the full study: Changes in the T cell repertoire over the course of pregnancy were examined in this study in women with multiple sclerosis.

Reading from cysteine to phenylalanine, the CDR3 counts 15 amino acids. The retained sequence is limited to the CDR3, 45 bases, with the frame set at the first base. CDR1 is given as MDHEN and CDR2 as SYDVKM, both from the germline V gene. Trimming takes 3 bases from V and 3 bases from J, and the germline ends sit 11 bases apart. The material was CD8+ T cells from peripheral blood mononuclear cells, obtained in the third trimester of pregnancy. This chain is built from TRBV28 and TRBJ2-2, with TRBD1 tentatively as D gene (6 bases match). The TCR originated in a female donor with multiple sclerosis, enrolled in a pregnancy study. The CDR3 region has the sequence CASSLGTYYTGELFF. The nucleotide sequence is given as TGTGCCAGCAGTTTGGGGACATATTACACCGGGGAGCTGTTTTTT.